This is a list of T cell receptor beta chains from one sample in a study of shared clonotypes between healthy human individuals. Some clones are missing from TCRdb's copy, which holds only in-frame ones; the method was immunoSEQ multiplex PCR. The sample shows some 2.3 million clones, approximately 93% of them seen only once. The sequenced sample consisted of naive CD4+ T cells from PBMCs. The receptors were sampled from a young man in good health. Some clones in this sample may be carry-over from other donors' samples. The CDR3 runs from the conserved cysteine through the conserved F or W. The D gene is left open where the match is weak. Not all rows give a size; the values are once, few, many and, for expanded clones, a class.

d_gene: .; v_gene: TRBV4-2; abundance: .; j_gene: TRBJ2-7; CDR3aa: CASSQEASETYEQYF; CDR3nt: TGTGCCAGCAGCCAAGAGGCTAGCGAGACCTACGAGCAGTACTTC
d_gene: TRBD1; v_gene: TRBV4-2; abundance: .; j_gene: TRBJ2-7; CDR3aa: CASSQANRGYEQYF; CDR3nt: TGTGCCAGCAGCCAGGCTAACAGGGGGTACGAGCAGTACTTC
d_gene: TRBD2; v_gene: TRBV5-1; abundance: .; j_gene: TRBJ2-3; CDR3aa: CASSPPDSGRSDTQYF; CDR3nt: TGCGCCAGCAGCCCCCCGGATAGCGGGAGGTCAGATACGCAGTATTTT
d_gene: .; v_gene: TRBV28; abundance: .; j_gene: TRBJ2-1; CDR3aa: CASSSRGLEQFF; CDR3nt: TGTGCCAGCAGTTCCCGGGGGCTCGAGCAGTTCTTC
d_gene: .; v_gene: TRBV7-2; abundance: .; j_gene: TRBJ2-3; CDR3aa: CASSSAEGDTQYF; CDR3nt: TGTGCCAGCAGCTCAGCCGAGGGGGACACGCAGTATTTT
d_gene: .; v_gene: TRBV7-9; abundance: once; j_gene: TRBJ2-5; CDR3aa: CASSLGTGGETQYF; CDR3nt: TGTGCCAGCAGCTTAGGAACTGGAGGTGAGACCCAGTACTTC
d_gene: .; v_gene: TRBV15; abundance: .; j_gene: TRBJ2-3; CDR3aa: CATSIPIPRLEHF; CDR3nt: TGTGCCACCAGCATTCCCATTCCCCGCCTGGAGCATTTT
d_gene: .; v_gene: TRBV10-3; abundance: .; j_gene: TRBJ2-7; CDR3aa: CAISGLALYEQYF; CDR3nt: TGTGCCATTTCGGGGCTAGCGCTCTACGAGCAGTACTTC
d_gene: TRBD1; v_gene: TRBV6-1; abundance: .; j_gene: TRBJ1-2; CDR3aa: CASSVPGQIFHGYTF; CDR3nt: TGTGCCAGCAGTGTACCGGGACAGATATTCCATGGCTACACCTTC
d_gene: .; v_gene: TRBV19; abundance: .; j_gene: TRBJ1-2; CDR3aa: CASSIRVQGGYGYTF; CDR3nt: TGTGCCAGTAGTATAAGGGTACAGGGTGGCTATGGCTACACCTTC
d_gene: .; v_gene: TRBV19; abundance: .; j_gene: TRBJ1-5; CDR3aa: CASSMNRDQPQHF; CDR3nt: TGTGCCAGTAGTATGAACCGGGATCAGCCCCAGCATTTT
d_gene: TRBD1; v_gene: TRBV27; abundance: .; j_gene: TRBJ2-6; CDR3aa: CASSFGVGQGAAGANVLTF; CDR3nt: TGTGCCAGCAGTTTTGGGGTTGGACAGGGGGCTGCCGGGGCCAACGTCCTGACTTTC
d_gene: TRBD2; v_gene: TRBV7-8; abundance: .; j_gene: TRBJ2-3; CDR3aa: CASSSSGRSTDTQYF; CDR3nt: TGTGCCAGCAGCTCTAGCGGGAGGAGCACAGATACGCAGTATTTT
d_gene: .; v_gene: TRBV10-3; abundance: .; j_gene: TRBJ1-5; CDR3aa: CAISEGGVNQPQHF; CDR3nt: TGTGCCATCAGTGAGGGAGGGGTCAATCAGCCCCAGCATTTT
d_gene: .; v_gene: TRBV30; abundance: .; j_gene: TRBJ2-3; CDR3aa: CGGGGLSTDTQYF; CDR3nt: TGTGGAGGCGGAGGCCTTAGCACAGATACGCAGTATTTT
d_gene: TRBD1; v_gene: TRBV12-5; abundance: .; j_gene: TRBJ2-1; CDR3aa: CASGWAGGGHEQFF; CDR3nt: TGTGCTAGTGGCTGGGCAGGGGGCGGGCATGAGCAGTTCTTC
d_gene: .; v_gene: TRBV28; abundance: .; j_gene: TRBJ1-5; CDR3aa: CASKQTNQPQHF; CDR3nt: TGTGCCAGCAAACAGACAAATCAGCCCCAGCATTTT
d_gene: TRBD1; v_gene: TRBV27; abundance: .; j_gene: TRBJ2-7; CDR3aa: CASRDRPSSYEQYF; CDR3nt: TGTGCCAGCAGGGACAGGCCCAGCTCCTACGAGCAGTACTTC